Presented here are 2 T cell receptor beta chains from one specimen sequenced in a study of blood T cell repertoires in COVID-19. Produced via immunoSEQ multiplex PCR; TCRdb's table is partial and in-frame only. The table includes about 190,000 clones, approximately 80% detected once. Sequencing input: peripheral blood. These receptors all stem from a human donor in a cohort sampled during active COVID-19.

The chain employs TRBV6-5 and TRBJ1-4; TRBD1 might be the D (5 bases). This CDR3 is built from 15 residues. Germline V gene sequence: CDR1 MNHEY, CDR2 SVGAGI. Trimming pared 5 bases from V and 2 bases from J, leaving 12 bases between. The CDR3 loop is CASSTYRMTNEKLFF. For the CDR3, the DNA is TGTGCCAGCAGTACCTACAGGATGACTAATGAAAAACTGTTTTTT.

The chain links TRBV6-5 to TRBJ2-1, with D possibly being TRBD1 (5 bases). Between the trimmed V and J ends, which lost 8 bases and 0 bases, there was a span of 14 bases. The CDR3 length is 15 residues. Germline V CDR1 and CDR2: MNHEY, SVGAGI. The chain's CDR3 is CASSRADHSYNEQFF. The CDR3 coding sequence is TGTGCCAGCTCCAGGGCGGATCACTCCTACAATGAGCAGTTCTTC.